These T cell receptor beta chains were read from a single sample in a study of cytomegalovirus exposure and HLA in healthy donors. Assay used: immunoSEQ multiplex PCR; TCRdb lists only in-frame clones, some missing. The repertoire holds approximately 140,000 clones, with approximately 88% as singletons. The sample comprised PBMCs. The source is a woman between 35 and 50 years old in good health and CMV-seronegative. Both conserved end residues are part of each CDR3. The D gene is left open where the match is weak. A row's size may be missing; if present it is once, few, many or a size class.

abundance	d_gene	j_gene	v_gene	CDR3aa	CDR3nt
NA	NA	TRBJ2-7	TRBV30	CAWSRQDYEQYF	TGTGCCTGGAGTAGACAGGACTACGAGCAGTACTTC
NA	TRBD2	TRBJ2-7	TRBV27	CASNGAGGSYEQYF	TGTGCCAGCAATGGAGCGGGAGGGTCCTACGAGCAGTACTTC
NA	TRBD1	TRBJ1-2	TRBV19	CASSMRTGTGNYGYTF	TGTGCCAGTAGTATGCGGACCGGGACAGGGAACTATGGCTACACCTTC
NA	TRBD1	TRBJ2-7	TRBV28	CASSLGAGGDEQYF	TGTGCCAGCAGTTTGGGGGCAGGGGGAGACGAGCAGTACTTC
NA	TRBD2	TRBJ2-7	TRBV6-5	CASSYLPLADPYEQYF	TGTGCCAGCAGTTACCTCCCTCTAGCGGATCCCTACGAGCAGTACTTC
once	TRBD1	TRBJ1-5	TRBV10-3	CAISEQGYRNQPQHF	TGTGCCATCAGTGAACAGGGGTATAGGAATCAGCCCCAGCATTTT
NA	NA	TRBJ2-7	TRBV5-4	CASSFQGHPRAEQYF	TGTGCCAGCAGCTTCCAAGGACACCCCAGGGCCGAGCAGTACTTC
NA	NA	TRBJ2-7	TRBV7-2	CASSLIADRTPYEQYF	TGTGCCAGCAGCTTAATAGCTGACAGGACTCCCTACGAGCAGTACTTC
NA	TRBD2	TRBJ2-3	TRBV7-2	CASSLALSLAGDSDTQYF	TGTGCCAGCAGCTTAGCGCTTTCCCTGGCGGGAGATTCGGATACGCAGTATTTT
few	NA	TRBJ2-1	TRBV7-6	CASSLAGPTANEQFF	TGTGCCAGCAGCTTAGCGGGCCCCACCGCCAATGAGCAGTTCTTC
NA	NA	TRBJ2-7	TRBV7-6	CASSLGPTSFLYF	TGTGCCAGCAGCTTAGGCCCCACTAGTTTCCTTTACTTC
NA	TRBD2	TRBJ2-5	TRBV5-4	CASSRGLAGTREGQYF	TGTGCCAGCAGCAGAGGACTAGCGGGGACCAGGGAGGGCCAGTACTTC
NA	NA	TRBJ1-5	TRBV7-9	CSSSFSTGNQPQHF	TGTTCCAGCAGCTTCAGCACAGGCAATCAGCCCCAGCATTTT
once	NA	TRBJ2-7	TRBV11-3	CASSLDPPGSYEQYF	TGTGCCAGCAGCTTAGATCCCCCAGGGTCCTACGAGCAGTACTTC
once	TRBD2	TRBJ2-5	TRBV19	CASSGWTSGSETQYF	TGTGCCAGTAGTGGATGGACTAGCGGGAGTGAGACCCAGTACTTC
NA	NA	TRBJ1-2	TRBV6-5	CASTPGPIQYGYTF	TGTGCCAGCACTCCGGGTCCGATTCAATATGGCTACACCTTC
few	NA	TRBJ2-7	TRBV7-3	CASSMGQAGEQYF	TGTGCCAGCAGTATGGGCCAAGCGGGCGAGCAGTACTTC
once	NA	TRBJ2-3	TRBV7-2	CVSSYGEFTDTQYF	TGTGTCAGCAGCTACGGGGAGTTTACAGATACGCAGTATTTT
NA	TRBD1	TRBJ1-1	TRBV5-1	CASSWGTGDTEAFF	TGCGCCAGCAGCTGGGGGACAGGGGACACTGAAGCTTTCTTT
once	NA	TRBJ2-7	TRBV6-5	CASSPYLVGYEQYF	TGTGCCAGCAGCCCATACCTAGTTGGCTACGAGCAGTACTTC
NA	TRBD2	TRBJ2-3	TRBV6-1	CASSASGSVWGAQYF	TGTGCCAGCAGCGCTAGCGGTTCCGTTTGGGGGGCGCAGTATTTT
once	TRBD2	TRBJ2-3	TRBV30	CAWSRGGRPDTQYF	TGTGCCTGGAGTCGTGGCGGGAGGCCAGATACGCAGTATTTT
NA	NA	TRBJ2-7	TRBV18	CASSPPPSRSSQYF	TGTGCCAGCTCACCCCCCCCGAGTAGGAGCAGTCAGTACTTC
NA	TRBD2	TRBJ2-1	TRBV5-5	CASSLFPSGPYNEQFF	TGTGCCAGCAGCTTGTTCCCTAGCGGTCCTTACAATGAGCAGTTCTTC
NA	NA	TRBJ1-5	TRBV19	CASTAVASQPQHF	TGTGCCAGTACGGCCGTCGCTAGTCAGCCCCAGCATTTT
NA	TRBD1	TRBJ1-2	TRBV28	CASSLVVDRRRYNYGYTF	TGTGCCAGCAGTTTAGTGGTGGACAGGCGGCGATATAACTATGGCTACACCTTC
NA	TRBD1	TRBJ1-2	TRBV5-1	CASSLAWGQGSYTF	TGCGCCAGCAGCTTGGCCTGGGGACAGGGATCGTACACCTTC
NA	TRBD1	TRBJ2-5	TRBV5-1	CASSLGRGQGTLETQYF	TGCGCCAGCAGCTTGGGCCGCGGACAGGGGACTCTGGAGACCCAGTACTTC
NA	TRBD2	TRBJ2-7	TRBV19	CASSTRTSGIGEQYF	TGTGCCAGTAGTACTAGGACTAGCGGGATCGGCGAGCAGTACTTC
NA	TRBD2	TRBJ2-7	TRBV9	CASSVGGGRGFDYEQYF	TGTGCCAGCAGCGTAGGTGGGGGGAGGGGATTTGACTACGAGCAGTACTTC
NA	NA	TRBJ2-7	TRBV6-5	CASRRTGLLYEQYF	TGTGCCAGCAGACGGACGGGACTCCTCTACGAGCAGTACTTC
NA	NA	TRBJ2-3	TRBV7-2	CASSQDYTSTDTQYF	TGTGCCAGCAGCCAAGACTACACTAGCACAGATACGCAGTATTTT
NA	NA	TRBJ2-5	TRBV5-1	CASTPRENALGETQYF	TGCGCCAGCACCCCCCGGGAGAATGCTTTAGGGGAGACCCAGTACTTC
NA	TRBD2	TRBJ2-7	TRBV19	CASSRVLAGPYEQYF	TGTGCCAGTAGTAGAGTACTAGCGGGACCCTACGAGCAGTACTTC
few	TRBD1	TRBJ1-5	TRBV19	CASKSYRGNQPQHF	TGTGCCAGCAAATCCTACAGGGGGAATCAGCCCCAGCATTTT
NA	NA	TRBJ2-5	TRBV4-2	CASSRDSQRWTQYF	TGTGCCAGCAGCCGCGACAGTCAGAGGTGGACCCAGTACTTC
NA	TRBD2	TRBJ2-1	TRBV6-1	CASSEADWTRGQNEQFF	TGTGCCAGCAGTGAAGCAGACTGGACTAGGGGTCAAAATGAGCAGTTCTTC
NA	NA	TRBJ2-1	TRBV5-4	CRFDGANEQFF	TGTCGGTTTGATGGAGCCAATGAGCAGTTCTTC
NA	TRBD1	TRBJ2-3	TRBV18	CASSRDRGSDTQYF	TGTGCCAGCTCTAGGGACAGGGGCTCAGATACGCAGTATTTT
NA	NA	TRBJ2-3	TRBV12-5	CASGLGQGSPQYF	TGTGCTAGTGGTTTGGGGCAGGGTAGTCCGCAGTATTTT
NA	TRBD2	TRBJ2-1	TRBV5-4	CASSSGLAGGWSEQFF	TGTGCCAGCAGCTCAGGACTAGCGGGAGGGTGGAGTGAGCAGTTCTTC
NA	NA	TRBJ2-5	TRBV5-1	CASSSSAGGAPVAQYF	TGCGCCAGCAGCTCCTCAGCTGGTGGAGCCCCGGTGGCCCAGTACTTC
few	TRBD1	TRBJ2-2	TRBV7-6	CASSLGVQGTGELFF	TGTGCCAGCAGCTTAGGAGTACAGGGGACCGGGGAGCTGTTTTTT
NA	NA	TRBJ1-4	TRBV6-6	CASSYGGTNEKLFF	TGTGCCAGCAGTTACGGAGGTACTAATGAAAAACTGTTTTTT
NA	NA	TRBJ2-1	TRBV2	CASSVAGEQFF	TGTGCCAGCAGTGTCGCGGGTGAGCAGTTCTTC
NA	TRBD1	TRBJ2-7	TRBV6-5	CASSSGGEPYEQYF	TGTGCCAGCAGTTCAGGGGGCGAACCCTACGAGCAGTACTTC
NA	NA	TRBJ1-2	TRBV11-1	CASSLEGRVDRYGYTF	TGTGCCAGCAGCTTAGAAGGCCGGGTGGACAGATATGGCTACACCTTC
NA	NA	TRBJ2-3	TRBV5-1	CASSLAQGADTQYF	TGCGCCAGCAGCTTGGCTCAGGGCGCAGATACGCAGTATTTT
NA	TRBD2	TRBJ2-1	TRBV5-6	CASSLVASGRRINEQFF	TGTGCCAGCAGCTTGGTGGCTAGCGGGAGACGTATAAATGAGCAGTTCTTC
NA	NA	TRBJ1-2	TRBV29-1	CSVEDSSLRGAYGYTF	TGCAGCGTTGAAGATTCGTCCCTCCGGGGGGCATATGGCTACACCTTC
NA	NA	TRBJ1-1	TRBV7-7	CASSLPGLQNTEAFF	TGTGCTAGCAGCTTACCGGGACTGCAGAACACTGAAGCTTTCTTT
once	TRBD2	TRBJ2-1	TRBV19	CASSLTGGVGNEQFF	TGTGCCAGTAGCTTAACGGGGGGGGTTGGCAATGAGCAGTTCTTC
NA	NA	TRBJ1-5	TRBV27	CASSPQGVNQPQHF	TGTGCCAGCAGTCCTCAGGGTGTCAATCAGCCCCAGCATTTT
NA	NA	TRBJ1-3	TRBV18	CASSPYDSSSGNTIYF	TGTGCCAGCTCACCTTATGACAGCAGCTCTGGAAACACCATATATTTT